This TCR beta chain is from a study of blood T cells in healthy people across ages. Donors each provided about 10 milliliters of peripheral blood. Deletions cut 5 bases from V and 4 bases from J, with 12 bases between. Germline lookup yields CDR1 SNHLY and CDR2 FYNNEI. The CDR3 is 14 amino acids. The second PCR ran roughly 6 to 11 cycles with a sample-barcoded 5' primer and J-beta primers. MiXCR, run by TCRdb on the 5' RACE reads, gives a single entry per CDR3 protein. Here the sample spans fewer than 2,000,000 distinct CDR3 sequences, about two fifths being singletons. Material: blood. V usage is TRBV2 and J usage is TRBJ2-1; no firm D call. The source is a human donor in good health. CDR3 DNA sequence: TGTGCCAGCAGTTCCGCCCAAGTATACAATGAGCAGTTCTTC. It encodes CASSSAQVYNEQFF.